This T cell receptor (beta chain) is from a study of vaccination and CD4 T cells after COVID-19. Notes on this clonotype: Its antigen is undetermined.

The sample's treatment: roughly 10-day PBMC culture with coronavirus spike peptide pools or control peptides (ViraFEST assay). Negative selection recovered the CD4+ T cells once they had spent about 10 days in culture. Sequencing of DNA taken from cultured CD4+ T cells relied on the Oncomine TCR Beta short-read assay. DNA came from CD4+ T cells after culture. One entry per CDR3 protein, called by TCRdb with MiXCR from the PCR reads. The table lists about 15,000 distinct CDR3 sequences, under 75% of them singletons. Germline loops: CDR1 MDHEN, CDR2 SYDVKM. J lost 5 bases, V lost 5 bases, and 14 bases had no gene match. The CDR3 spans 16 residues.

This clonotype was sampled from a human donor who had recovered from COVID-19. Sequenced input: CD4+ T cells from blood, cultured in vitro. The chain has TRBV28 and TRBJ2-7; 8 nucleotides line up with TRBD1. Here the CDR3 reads CASSVSGTGSFHEQYF. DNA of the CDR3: TGTGCCAGCAGTGTCTCCGGGACAGGCTCTTTTCACGAGCAGTACTTC.